Shown below are 30 T cell receptor beta chains from a single sample sequenced in a study of blood T cell repertoires in COVID-19. Using immunoSEQ multiplex PCR, the repertoire was profiled, and TCRdb retains in-frame clones only, with some absent. The sample records about 340,000 clones, about 90% being singletons. Sample: peripheral blood. Receptors were obtained from a woman aged 18-35 years who had recovered from COVID-19.

Concerning this clone itself: This sample includes further DNA sequences coding for the same CDR3. The chain joins TRBV2 to TRBJ1-3; 10 bases are shared with TRBD1. Germline loops: CDR1 SNHLY, CDR2 FYNNEI. Trimming removed 8 bases from V and 0 bases from J; junction bases left unmatched: 1. CDR3 length: 14 residues. The CDR3 region is CASGDRGSGNTIYF. The CDR3 nucleotides read TGTGCCAGCGGGGACAGGGGCTCTGGAAACACCATATATTTT.

V and J are TRBV24-1 and TRBJ1-5; 8 nucleotides line up with TRBD1. CDR3 length: 14 residues. V was pared by 7 bases and J by 4 bases, with 5 bases of the junction left unmatched. Germline CDR1 KGHDR, CDR2 SFDVKD. This CDR3 is CATRDGQGNQPQHF. The CDR3 nucleotides are TGTGCCACCAGGGATGGACAGGGAAATCAGCCCCAGCATTTT.

The chain recombines TRBV12-3 or TRBV12-4 with TRBJ1-3; the match to TRBD1 covers 7 bases. V lost 8 bases, J lost 7 bases, and 8 bases stayed unmatched. This CDR3 spans 13 amino acids. The CDR3 DNA reads TGTGCCAGCGGGAGTGACAGGGTGAACACCATATATTTT. This translates into CASGSDRVNTIYF.

This clone has just one count. DNA of the CDR3: TGTGCCAGCAGCTTATATGGCGGGAAGAGCTACGAGCAGTACGTC. Translating gives CASSLYGGKSYEQYV. The chain carries TRBV11-3 and TRBJ2-7; TRBD2 is a possible D gene (6 bases). The germline V gene has CDR1 SGHNT and CDR2 YENEEA. This CDR3 has 15 amino acids. Trimming removed 2 bases from V and 3 bases from J, with 14 bases in between.

This clone was recorded once. The chain is built from TRBV19 and TRBJ1-1; D might be TRBD1 (6 bases). CDR1 is LNHDA, CDR2 SQIVND, per germline (reference sequence). This CDR3 spans 15 amino acids. V was pared by 6 bases and J by 5 bases, with 19 bases between. CDR3 loop: CASSQGRGAGTEAFF. The CDR3 DNA reads as TGTGCCAGTAGCCAAGGGAGGGGGGCTGGAACTGAAGCTTTCTTT.

This clone has only a few counts. The rearrangement links TRBV18 to TRBJ2-2; 7 bases fit TRBD1. Germline trimming cut 5 bases from V and 5 bases from J; bases unmatched to any gene: 2. Germline CDR1 and CDR2: KGHSH and LQKENI. CDR3 length: 13 amino acids. The CDR3 loop reads CASSTGVTGELFF. CDR3 DNA: TGTGCCAGCTCAACAGGGGTTACCGGGGAGCTGTTTTTT.

This sequence joins TRBV19 and TRBJ1-3; unclear D gene. Trimming took off 4 bases at V and 0 bases at J, with 7 bases between the two ends. This CDR3 region has 14 residues. CDR1 and CDR2 (germline): LNHDA, SQIVND (reference sequence). CDR3 protein: CASSNFNSGNTIYF. The CDR3 nucleotides are TGTGCCAGTAGTAACTTTAACTCTGGAAACACCATATATTTT.

The V call is TRBV5-5, the J call TRBJ1-3; D ambiguous. The CDR3 length is 16 residues. The V gene's germline CDR1 is SGHKS and CDR2 YYEKEE (reference sequence). V gave up 0 bases and J gave up 2 bases, with 12 bases separating them. As DNA, the CDR3 is TGTGCCAGCAGCTTGGGCCTCGGAGCCACTGGAAACACCATATATTTT. Translating it yields CASSLGLGATGNTIYF.

The chain couples TRBV30 to TRBJ1-6; 9 bases fit TRBD1. This CDR3 is 19 amino acids long. Trimming took 0 bases from V and 7 from J; bases not matched to a gene: 16. Germline CDR1 GTSNPN, CDR2 SVGIG (reference sequence). Written as DNA, the CDR3 is TGTGCCTGGAGTGTACCGTGGGGACAGGGATGGACGGGGAATTCACCCCTCCACTTT. This sequence encodes CAWSVPWGQGWTGNSPLHF.

The rearrangement uses TRBV2 and TRBJ1-1; the D is unclear. Germline V gene lookup returns CDR1 SNHLY and CDR2 FYNNEI. The V end was cut by 6 bases, the J end by 0 bases, with 11 bases between. The CDR3 extends over 14 amino acids. CDR3: CASRAQTLNTEAFF. The CDR3 region has the DNA TGTGCCAGCAGAGCCCAGACACTGAACACTGAAGCTTTCTTT. Filled out from reference TRBV2 and TRBJ1-1, the complete variable domain reads EPEVTQTPSHQVTQMGQEVILRCVPISNHLYFYWYRQILGQKVEFLVSFYNNEISEKSEIFDDQFSVERPDGSNFTLKIRSTKLEDSAMYFCASRAQTLNTEAFFGQGTRLTVV.

V usage is TRBV19 and J usage is TRBJ1-2, with unresolved D. This CDR3 spans 13 amino acids. In germline, CDR1 is LNHDA, CDR2 SQIVND (reference sequence). V dropped 6 bases and J dropped 4 bases, with 12 bases sitting between them. CDR3 sequence: CASSSGRVYGYTF. The CDR3 DNA reads TGTGCCAGTAGCAGCGGACGAGTCTATGGCTACACCTTC.

The chain has TRBV6-2 or TRBV6-3 and TRBJ2-7; a possible D gene is TRBD2 (5 bases). Germline values: CDR1 MNHEY, CDR2 SVGEGT. The CDR3 covers 14 residues. Trimming took off 5 bases at V and 6 bases at J, with 17 bases between the two ends. Written as DNA, the CDR3 is TGTGCCAGCAGTCCGGGGAATATTCCGCCCGAGCAGTACGTC. The encoded protein is CASSPGNIPPEQYV.

The chain joins TRBV19 to TRBJ1-5; D is perhaps TRBD1 (5 bases). The V end was cut by 3 bases, the J end by 0 bases, with 9 bases between. The CDR3 is 15 amino acids. Germline CDR1 is LNHDA and CDR2 is SQIVND (reference sequence). CDR3 sequence (DNA): TGTGCCAGTAGTATCAGGGTTTATAGCAATCAGCCCCAGCATTTT. This translates into CASSIRVYSNQPQHF.

This sequence joins TRBV27 and TRBJ2-3, with TRBD2 matching over 13 bases. Germline lookup yields CDR1 MNHEY and CDR2 SMNVEV (reference sequence). CDR3 length: 19 amino acids. After removal of 0 bases from V and 0 bases from J, the junction contained 6 bases not matched to a gene. CDR3 sequence reads: CASSLSLGTSGTSTDTQYF. In DNA, the CDR3 is TGTGCCAGCAGTTTATCGTTAGGGACTAGCGGGACAAGCACAGATACGCAGTATTTT.

The rearrangement links TRBV6-2 or TRBV6-3 to TRBJ1-5, with 10 bases identical to TRBD1. Germline loops: CDR1 MNHEY, CDR2 SVGEGT. This CDR3 is 15 amino acids long. V dropped 2 bases and J dropped 3; count of bases not matched to a gene: 1. In DNA form, the CDR3 reads TGTGCCAGCAGTTACGGGACAGGGGTCAATCAGCCCCAGCATTTT. Protein sequence: CASSYGTGVNQPQHF.

The chain's CDR3 is CASSQDRVHGYTF. The CDR3 coding sequence is TGTGCCAGCAGCCAAGACAGGGTCCATGGCTACACCTTC. The chain is built from TRBV3-1 (or the pseudogene TRBV3-2) and TRBJ1-2; possibly TRBD1 for D (5 bases). Germline V gene sequence: CDR1 LGHDT, CDR2 YNNKEL (reference sequence). V was trimmed by 0 bases and J by 6 bases, leaving 8 bases between them. The length of the CDR3 is 13 residues.

This clone appeared a few times. The chain joins TRBV6-4 to TRBJ2-1; D gene ambiguous. The germline V and J ends were trimmed by 0 bases and 0 bases, with 6 bases remaining between them. The CDR3 is 15 residues long. CDR1 is MRHNA, CDR2 SNTAGT, per germline. For the CDR3, the DNA is TGTGCCAGCAGTGACTCGGAGCGCTCCTACAATGAGCAGTTCTTC. Translated: CASSDSERSYNEQFF.

In DNA form, the CDR3 reads TGTGCCAGCAGCCCGACAGGGGATGGTCATGGCTACACCTTC. Amino acid sequence: CASSPTGDGHGYTF. The chain is built from TRBV28 and TRBJ1-2; 8 nucleotides align to TRBD1. This CDR3 comprises 14 residues. Germline loops: CDR1 MDHEN, CDR2 SYDVKM. J lost 6 bases, V lost 6 bases, and 9 bases had no gene match.

J is TRBJ2-3 and V is TRBV29-1, with 8 bases that match TRBD1. The CDR3 consists of 14 residues. With 3 bases clipped from V and 3 bases from J, the junction kept 5 bases outside the gene matches. Germline V gives CDR1 SQVTM, CDR2 ANQGSEA. The DNA of the CDR3 is TGCAGCGTTGAGGGACAGGTCCGGACAGATACGCAGTATTTT. It translates to CSVEGQVRTDTQYF.

The chain uses TRBV3-1 (or the pseudogene TRBV3-2) and TRBJ1-4; 10 bases line up with TRBD1. CDR3 length: 15 amino acids. CDR1 is LGHDT, CDR2 YNNKEL, per germline (reference sequence). V lost 7 bases to trimming and J lost 6 bases; unmatched junction nucleotides: 8. The chain's CDR3 is CASTDSTGGYEKLFF. DNA for the CDR3: TGTGCCAGCACCGATTCGACAGGGGGCTATGAAAAACTGTTTTTT.

The chain combines TRBV5-1 with TRBJ2-1; D uncertain. There are 12 residues in the CDR3. Trimming took 7 bases from V and 4 from J, leaving 9 bases between them. Germline V gene sequence: CDR1 SGHRS, CDR2 YFSETQ. The CDR3 region is CASLNIYNEQFF. The CDR3 DNA reads TGCGCCAGCCTGAACATATACAATGAGCAGTTCTTC.

This chain joins TRBV6-5 and TRBJ2-7, with TRBD2 identical over 8 bases. CDR1 and CDR2 (germline): MNHEY, SVGAGI. Unmatched junction bases numbered 8, after V lost 6 bases and J lost 1 base. The CDR3 contains 15 residues. The CDR3 is CASRKRTSGSYEQYV. As DNA, the CDR3 is TGTGCCAGCAGAAAAAGAACTAGCGGATCCTACGAGCAGTACGTC.

The chain carries TRBV11-2 and TRBJ1-3; 8 bases align to TRBD1. Germline-derived CDR1 and CDR2 are SGHAT and FQNNGV. CDR3 length equals 15 residues. V was pared by 7 bases and J by 2 bases, with 7 bases of the junction left unmatched. CDR3 sequence: CASTSQGAPGNTIYF. The DNA of the CDR3 is TGTGCCAGCACGTCCCAGGGGGCCCCTGGAAACACCATATATTTT. Drawing the rest from reference TRBV11-2 and TRBJ1-3, the complete variable domain is EAGVAQSPRYKIIEKRQSVAFWCNPISGHATLYWYQQILGQGPKLLIQFQNNGVVDDSQLPKDRFSAERLKGVDSTLKIQPAKLEDSAVYLCASTSQGAPGNTIYFGEGSWLTVV.

V is TRBV28 and J is TRBJ1-5; 7 bases are shared with TRBD1. With V trimmed by 10 bases and J by 2 bases, 2 bases remained unmatched. Germline CDR1 and CDR2: MDHEN and SYDVKM. CDR3 length: 12 amino acids. In nucleotides, the CDR3 is TGTGCCACCGACAGGGGCAATCAGCCCCAGCATTTT. Its protein is CATDRGNQPQHF.

V and J are TRBV10-3 and TRBJ1-3; D is possibly TRBD1 (5 bases). Looked up from germline, CDR1 is ENHRY and CDR2 is SYGVKD. Trimming cost V 3 bases and J 6 bases, with 18 bases left between them. The CDR3 runs to 16 residues. CDR3 sequence reads: CAISDPLGADLNTIYF. The CDR3 coding sequence is TGTGCCATCAGTGACCCGTTAGGGGCGGATCTAAACACCATATATTTT.

The J gene is TRBJ1-5, the V gene TRBV2; TRBD1 agrees at 7 bases. This CDR3 has 15 amino acids. CDR1 and CDR2 from the germline V gene are SNHLY and FYNNEI. V shed 6 bases and J 5 bases; nucleotides not matched to a gene: 10. CDR3 sequence reads: CASRDDRDLYQPQHF. CDR3 bases: TGTGCCAGCAGAGACGACAGGGATCTATATCAGCCCCAGCATTTT.

This sequence joins TRBV4-1 and TRBJ1-2, with D unclear. The V end was cut by 4 bases, the J end by 4 bases, with 7 bases between. The CDR3 consists of 12 residues. CDR1 is MGHRA and CDR2 is YSYEKL in the germline V gene. The DNA for the CDR3 is TGCGCCAGCAGCCCGGGTCCCTATGGCTACACCTTC. This codes for CASSPGPYGYTF.

The chain uses TRBV5-6 and TRBJ2-3, with 11 bases aligning to TRBD2. CDR1 and CDR2 from the germline V gene are SGHDT and YYEEEE. V gave up 4 bases and J gave up 4 bases; unmatched junction bases: 8. The CDR3 spans 16 residues. DNA for the CDR3: TGTGCCAGCAGCCGTTTAGCGGGAGGGTGGGCAGATACGCAGTATTTT. This sequence encodes CASSRLAGGWADTQYF.

The chain combines TRBV24-1 with TRBJ2-5; 9 bases line up with TRBD2. J was trimmed by 2 bases and V by 5 bases; bases with no gene match: 11. Germline CDR1 KGHDR, CDR2 SFDVKD. This CDR3 has 17 amino acids. The CDR3 DNA reads TGTGCCACCAGTGGGGCCACTAGCGGGCCCGAACAAGAGACCCAGTACTTC. The encoded protein is CATSGATSGPEQETQYF.

In the case of this clone: Other DNA sequences from this sample encode an identical CDR3 as well. J is TRBJ2-1 and V is TRBV6-1, with 8 bases lining up with TRBD2. Germline CDR1 MNHNS, CDR2 SASEGT. V was pared by 2 bases and J by 0 bases, with 3 bases of the junction left unmatched. The CDR3 extends over 16 amino acids. The CDR3 spells CASSEFSGSSYNEQFF. CDR3 coding DNA: TGTGCCAGCAGTGAATTCAGCGGGAGCTCCTACAATGAGCAGTTCTTC.